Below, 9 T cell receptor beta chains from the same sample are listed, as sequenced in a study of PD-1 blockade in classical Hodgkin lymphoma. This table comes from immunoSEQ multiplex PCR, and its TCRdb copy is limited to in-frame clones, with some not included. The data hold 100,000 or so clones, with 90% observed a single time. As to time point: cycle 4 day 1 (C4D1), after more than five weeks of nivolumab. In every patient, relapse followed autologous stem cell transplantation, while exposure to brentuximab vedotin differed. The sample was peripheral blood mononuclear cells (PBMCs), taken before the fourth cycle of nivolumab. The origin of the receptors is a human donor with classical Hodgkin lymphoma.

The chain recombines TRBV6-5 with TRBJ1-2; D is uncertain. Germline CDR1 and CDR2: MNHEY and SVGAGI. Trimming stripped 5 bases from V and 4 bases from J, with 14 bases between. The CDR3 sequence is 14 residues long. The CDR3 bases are TGTGCCAGCAGTCCCTACGCGGGTGGCTATGGCTACACCTTC. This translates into CASSPYAGGYGYTF.

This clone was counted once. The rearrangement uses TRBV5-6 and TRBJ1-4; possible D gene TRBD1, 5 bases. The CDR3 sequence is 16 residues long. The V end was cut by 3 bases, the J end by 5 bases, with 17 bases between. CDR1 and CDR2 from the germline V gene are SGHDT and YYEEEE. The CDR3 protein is CASSSALGGYNEKLFF. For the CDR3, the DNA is TGTGCCAGCAGCTCGGCCCTGGGGGGATACAATGAAAAACTGTTTTTT.

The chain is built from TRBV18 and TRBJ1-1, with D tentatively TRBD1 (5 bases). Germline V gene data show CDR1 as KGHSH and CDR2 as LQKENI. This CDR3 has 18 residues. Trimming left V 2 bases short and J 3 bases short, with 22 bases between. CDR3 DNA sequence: TGTGCCAGCTCACCAACCGACAGATCGGGTTTGTGGGACACTGAAGCTTTCTTT. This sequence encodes CASSPTDRSGLWDTEAFF.

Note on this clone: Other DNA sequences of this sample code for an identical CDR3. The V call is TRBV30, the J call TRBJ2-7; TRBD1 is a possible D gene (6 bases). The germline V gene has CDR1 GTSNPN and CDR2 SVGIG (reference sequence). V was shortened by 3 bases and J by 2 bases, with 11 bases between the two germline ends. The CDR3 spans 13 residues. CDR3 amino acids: CAWSVGQAYEQYF. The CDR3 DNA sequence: TGTGCCTGGAGCGTGGGACAAGCCTACGAGCAGTACTTC. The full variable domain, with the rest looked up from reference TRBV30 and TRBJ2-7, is SQTIHQWPATLVQPVGSPLSLECTVEGTSNPNLYWYRQAAGRGLQLLFYSVGIGQISSEVPQNLSASRPQDRQFILSSKKLLLSDSGFYLCAWSVGQAYEQYFGPGTRLTVT.

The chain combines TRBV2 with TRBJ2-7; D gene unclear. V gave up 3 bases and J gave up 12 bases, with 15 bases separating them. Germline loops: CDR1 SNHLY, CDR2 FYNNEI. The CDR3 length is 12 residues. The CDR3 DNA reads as TGTGCCAGCAGTGACCTTCAGCCTGTGGGGTACTTC. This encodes CASSDLQPVGYF.

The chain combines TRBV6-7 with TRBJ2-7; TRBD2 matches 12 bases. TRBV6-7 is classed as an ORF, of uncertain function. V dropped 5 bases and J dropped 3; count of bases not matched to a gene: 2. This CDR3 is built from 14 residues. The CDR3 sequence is CASSTSGGIYEQYF. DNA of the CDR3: TGTGCCAGCAGTACTAGCGGGGGGATCTACGAGCAGTACTTC.

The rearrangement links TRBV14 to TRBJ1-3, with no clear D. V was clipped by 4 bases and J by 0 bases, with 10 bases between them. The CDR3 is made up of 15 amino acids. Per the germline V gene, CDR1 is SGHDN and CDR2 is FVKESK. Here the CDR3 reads CASSPRLSSGNTIYF. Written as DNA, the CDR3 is TGTGCCAGCAGCCCACGACTGAGCTCTGGAAACACCATATATTTT. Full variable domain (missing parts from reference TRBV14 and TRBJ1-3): EAGVTQFPSHSVIEKGQTVTLRCDPISGHDNLYWYRRVMGKEIKFLLHFVKESKQDESGMPNNRFLAERTGGTYSTLKVQPAELEDSGVYFCASSPRLSSGNTIYFGEGSWLTVV.

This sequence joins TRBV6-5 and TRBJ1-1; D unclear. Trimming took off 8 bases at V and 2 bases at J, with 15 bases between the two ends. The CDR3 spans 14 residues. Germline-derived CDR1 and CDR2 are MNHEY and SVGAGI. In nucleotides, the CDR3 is TGTGCCAGCGGCTACTTCAGACCAAACACTGAAGCTTTCTTT. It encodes CASGYFRPNTEAFF.

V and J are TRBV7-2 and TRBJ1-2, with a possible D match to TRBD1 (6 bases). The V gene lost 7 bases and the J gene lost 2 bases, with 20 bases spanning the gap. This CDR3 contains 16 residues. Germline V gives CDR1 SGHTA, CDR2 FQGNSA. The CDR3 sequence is CASTSQYRAGNYGYTF. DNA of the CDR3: TGTGCCAGCACAAGCCAATACAGGGCTGGGAACTATGGCTACACCTTC.